Listed here are 2 T cell receptor beta chains from one sample, sequenced in a study of T-cell reconstitution after alpha-beta-depleted transplantation in children. For TCRbeta, the library was prepared with unique molecular identifiers. MiXCR, applied by TCRdb to the PCR reads, yields one record per CDR3 protein. This sample has 240,000 or so distinct CDR3 sequences; 12% occur once, and the top ten carry 2% to 3%. This material consisted of PBMCs from the stem cell graft donor, taken from the stem cell graft. Receptors originate from a human donor who donated a stem cell graft to a child with acute lymphoblastic leukemia.

This clonotype was recorded many times. V usage is TRBV20-1 and J usage is TRBJ2-7; 8 bases align to TRBD2. This CDR3 has 14 residues. V shed 5 bases and J 1 base; nucleotides not matched to a gene: 7. CDR1 DFQATT and CDR2 SNEGSKA come from the germline V gene (reference sequence). CDR3 protein: CSAPMRGVSYEQYF. Here the CDR3 DNA reads TGCAGTGCTCCTATGCGGGGGGTTTCCTACGAGCAGTACTTC.

About this clonotype itself: This may be a read error, as it is one base from a much larger clone. This chain links TRBV7-9 with TRBJ2-1; tentatively, D is TRBD2 (5 bases). Germline CDR1 is SEHNR and CDR2 is FQNEAQ (reference sequence). Trimming pared 5 bases from V and 12 bases from J, leaving 11 bases between. The CDR3 has 11 residues. The DNA for the CDR3 is TGTGCCAGCAGCCGAGACGGAGGGCAGTTCTTC. Protein sequence: CASSRDGGQFF.